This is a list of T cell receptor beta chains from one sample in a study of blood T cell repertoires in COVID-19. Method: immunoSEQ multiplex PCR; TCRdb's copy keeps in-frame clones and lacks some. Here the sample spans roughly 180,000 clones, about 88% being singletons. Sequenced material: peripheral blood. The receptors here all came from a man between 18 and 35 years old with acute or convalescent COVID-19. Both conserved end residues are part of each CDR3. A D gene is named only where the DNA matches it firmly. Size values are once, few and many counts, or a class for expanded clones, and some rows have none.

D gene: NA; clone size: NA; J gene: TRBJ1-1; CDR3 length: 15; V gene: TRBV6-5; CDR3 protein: CASSYAWGRGTEAFF; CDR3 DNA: TGTGCCAGCAGTTATGCGTGGGGCAGGGGCACTGAAGCTTTCTTT
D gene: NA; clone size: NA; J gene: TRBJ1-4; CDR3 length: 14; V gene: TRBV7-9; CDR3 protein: CASSLQASNEKLFF; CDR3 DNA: TGTGCCAGCAGCTTACAGGCCTCTAATGAAAAACTGTTTTTT
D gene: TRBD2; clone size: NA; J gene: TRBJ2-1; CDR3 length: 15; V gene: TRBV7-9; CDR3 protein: CASSLGLAGSNEQFF; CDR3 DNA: TGTGCCAGCAGCTTAGGACTAGCGGGGAGCAATGAGCAGTTCTTC
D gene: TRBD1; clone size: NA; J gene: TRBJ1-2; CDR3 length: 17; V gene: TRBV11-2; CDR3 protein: CASSFLTRQGSGSGYTF; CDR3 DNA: TGTGCCAGCAGCTTTTTGACCCGACAGGGATCAGGGTCTGGCTACACCTTC
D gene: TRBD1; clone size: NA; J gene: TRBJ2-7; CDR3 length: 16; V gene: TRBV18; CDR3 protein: CASSPRDRAYSYEQYF; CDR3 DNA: TGTGCCAGCTCACCGAGGGACAGGGCGTATTCCTACGAGCAGTACTTC
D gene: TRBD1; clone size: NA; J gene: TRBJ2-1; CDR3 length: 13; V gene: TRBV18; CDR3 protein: CASSSGQHNEQFF; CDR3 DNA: TGTGCCAGCTCATCGGGACAGCACAATGAGCAGTTCTTC
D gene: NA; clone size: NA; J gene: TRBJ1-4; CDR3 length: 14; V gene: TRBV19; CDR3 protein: CASNNGGINEKLFF; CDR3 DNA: TGTGCCAGTAATAATGGTGGCATTAATGAAAAACTGTTTTTT
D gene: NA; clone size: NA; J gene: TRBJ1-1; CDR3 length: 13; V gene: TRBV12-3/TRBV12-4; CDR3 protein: CASILSGQSRAFF; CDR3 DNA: TGTGCCAGCATTCTATCAGGACAGTCACGAGCTTTCTTT
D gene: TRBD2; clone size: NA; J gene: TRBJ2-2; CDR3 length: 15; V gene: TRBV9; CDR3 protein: CASSVVPGGTGELFF; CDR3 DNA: TGTGCCAGCAGCGTAGTGCCGGGGGGGACCGGGGAGCTGTTTTTT
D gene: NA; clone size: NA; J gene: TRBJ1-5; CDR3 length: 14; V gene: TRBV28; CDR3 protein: CASGGARGNQPQHF; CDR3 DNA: TGTGCCAGCGGGGGGGCGCGGGGGAATCAGCCCCAGCATTTT
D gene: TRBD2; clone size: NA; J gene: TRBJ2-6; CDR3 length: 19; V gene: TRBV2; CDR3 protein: CASSASHTSGGAGANVLTF; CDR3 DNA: TGTGCCAGCAGTGCGTCCCACACTAGCGGGGGGGCTGGGGCCAACGTCCTGACTTTC
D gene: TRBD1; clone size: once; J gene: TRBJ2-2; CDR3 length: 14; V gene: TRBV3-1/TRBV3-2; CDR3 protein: CASSQGTGAGELFF; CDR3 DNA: TGTGCCAGCAGCCAAGGGACAGGGGCCGGGGAGCTGTTTTTT
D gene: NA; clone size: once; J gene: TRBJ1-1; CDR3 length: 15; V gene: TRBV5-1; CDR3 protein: CASSGGHFSGTEAFF; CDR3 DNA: TGCGCCAGCAGCGGGGGACACTTTTCGGGCACTGAAGCTTTCTTT
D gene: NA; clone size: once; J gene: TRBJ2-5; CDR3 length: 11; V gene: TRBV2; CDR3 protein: CASSEGLTQYF; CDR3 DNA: TGTGCCAGCAGTGAAGGTTTAACCCAGTACTTC
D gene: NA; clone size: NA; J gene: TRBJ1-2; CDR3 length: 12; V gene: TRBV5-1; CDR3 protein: CASSHDSSGYTF; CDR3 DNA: TGCGCCAGCAGCCACGACAGTTCAGGCTACACCTTC
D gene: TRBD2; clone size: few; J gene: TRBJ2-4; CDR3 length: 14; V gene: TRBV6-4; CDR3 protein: CASSLDGGTDIQYF; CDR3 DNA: TGTGCCAGCAGTCTCGACGGGGGGACGGACATTCAGTACTTC
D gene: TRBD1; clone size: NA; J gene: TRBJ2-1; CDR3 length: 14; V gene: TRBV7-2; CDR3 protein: CASSLRQGSNEQFF; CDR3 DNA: TGTGCCAGCAGCTTAAGACAGGGCAGCAATGAGCAGTTCTTC
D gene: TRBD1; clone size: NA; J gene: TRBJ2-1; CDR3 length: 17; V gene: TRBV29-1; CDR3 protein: CSVEGPRTGDNFNEQFF; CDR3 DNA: TGCAGCGTTGAGGGACCAAGAACAGGGGATAATTTCAATGAGCAGTTCTTC
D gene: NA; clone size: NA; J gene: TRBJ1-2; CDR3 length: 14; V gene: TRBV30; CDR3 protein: CAWSVRGMGYGYTF; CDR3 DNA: TGTGCCTGGAGTGTACGGGGAATGGGCTATGGCTACACCTTC
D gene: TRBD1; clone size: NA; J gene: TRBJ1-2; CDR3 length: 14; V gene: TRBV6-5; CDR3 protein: CASSYRGQLYGYTF; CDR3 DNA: TGTGCCAGCAGTTACCGGGGACAGCTCTATGGCTACACCTTC
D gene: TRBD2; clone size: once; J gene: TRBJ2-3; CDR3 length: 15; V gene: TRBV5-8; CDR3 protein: CASSFLAGDTDTQYF; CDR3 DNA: TGTGCCAGCAGCTTCCTAGCGGGGGACACAGATACGCAGTATTTT
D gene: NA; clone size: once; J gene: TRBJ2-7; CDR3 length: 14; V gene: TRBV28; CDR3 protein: CASSATGLSYEQYF; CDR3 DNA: TGTGCCAGCAGTGCCACAGGGTTGTCCTACGAGCAGTACTTC
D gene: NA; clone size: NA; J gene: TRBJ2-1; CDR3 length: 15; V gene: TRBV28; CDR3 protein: CASSGDIESYNEQFF; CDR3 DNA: TGTGCCAGCAGTGGGGACATTGAATCCTACAATGAGCAGTTCTTC
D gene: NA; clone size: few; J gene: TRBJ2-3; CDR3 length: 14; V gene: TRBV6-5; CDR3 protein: CASDQGDPTDTQYF; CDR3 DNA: TGTGCCAGCGACCAGGGTGACCCGACAGATACGCAGTATTTT
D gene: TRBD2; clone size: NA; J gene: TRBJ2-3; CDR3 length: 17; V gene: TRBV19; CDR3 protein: CASSYAASGGITDTQYF; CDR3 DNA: TGTGCCAGTAGTTACGCGGCTAGCGGGGGGATAACAGATACGCAGTATTTT